This T cell receptor beta chain was retrieved from a study of cytomegalovirus exposure and HLA in healthy donors (dated by TCRdb to the late 2010s). Study-level background: An earlier analysis of about 530 of the donors reported 250 to 300 Gb of sequence data and 95 million to 140 million unique TCR beta sequences obtained from about 179 million T cells. Roughly 310 gigabases of sequencing data and 70 million to 85 million unique TCR sequences were included in an early release covering over 600 HLA-typed donors. The genetic ancestry cluster associated with self-reported Caucasian donors included 80% to 90% of the 398 genotyped donors. The study was designed to test whether signatures of past pathogen exposure could be identified by cataloging public T cell receptors. The T cell repertoires of 670 or so subjects were profiled by immunosequencing and related to cytomegalovirus serostatus. In addition to the first cohort of 666 subjects, a separate validation cohort of around 110 different subjects was used. High-throughput TCR immunosequencing, statistical association of individual TCRs with disease status, and machine learning were combined to predict cytomegalovirus infection status. A later analysis re-examined previously published TCR beta repertoires from roughly 650 donors and added high-resolution HLA genotyping to investigate patterns of TCR occurrence. Rather than drawing on any new phenotypic data, the later analysis identified candidate immune exposures from TCR beta sequences and the way those sequences occurred across donors. An earlier analysis of 450 to 750 of the donors used high-throughput TCR beta sequencing to judge whether each TCR beta V gene segment behaved as functional or pseudogenic. Donor age, sex, ethnicity and CMV serostatus were compiled together with the repertoire data. A later genetic analysis used genome-wide SNP genotypes for about 60% of the 666 donors, treating that subset as a discovery cohort. All discovery cohort repertoires had been generated on a single sequencing platform. Class I and class II HLA loci were covered by the typing at four-digit resolution. The number of typed donors differed by locus: about 620-640 for A, B, C, DRB1 and DQB1; 522 for DQA1; around 580 for DPA1; and 450 to 480 for DPB1. Four to six DR-DQ haplotypes were handled as single units for association and clustering, since linkage in the cohort was strong. Across approximately 420 genotyped donors of the cohort, an average of roughly 250,000 unique TCR beta nucleotide sequences per donor were sequenced, and approximately 17% of those sequences were non-productive. Overall study results and their limits: The authors suggested that the approach could potentially be extended to other disease states and immunological phenotypes. Cytomegalovirus status was reported to be diagnosed by the classifier with high specificity and sensitivity in both the original and validation cohorts. V-gene and J-gene trimming of TCR beta chains was associated with a missense DCLRE1C variant in a later genetic analysis, and the association was replicated in an independent cohort. A further reported finding was that TCR beta sequences accurately predicted the HLA-A and HLA-B alleles for most subjects in the first cohort. In a later analysis, the rate of TCR association differed among HLA loci, with DRB1 alleles having the most associated TCRs and HLA-C alleles having the fewest. Most TCR sequences were seen in very few donors, while some public TCRs were found in many individuals. Presence/absence analyses assumed roughly uniform sequencing depth across donors, an assumption that may not hold. The 87-base-pair reads could not distinguish some IMGT-functional V segments, including TRBV6-2 and TRBV6-3, so those segments were excluded. Several of the top co-occurrence clusters appeared to be linked to parvovirus B19, influenza, CMV and Epstein-Barr virus, according to a later analysis. Immune exposure information for the cohort was limited to CMV serostatus. A later analysis associated about 18,000 TCR beta sequences with specific HLA alleles at a false discovery rate of 0.05. A later analysis found that HLA-associated TCR beta chains were more clonally expanded and had lower generation probabilities than equally common non-associated chains. Some 15 rarely observed V segments, including chromosome 9 orphons, were excluded from the earlier analysis of almost 600 of the donors because counts were too low. An earlier analysis of 587 of the donors showed that most TCR beta V segments appeared in productive rearrangements either about 90% or about 30% of the time, which broadly matched IMGT annotations. Linkage disequilibrium might explain the correlated functional status among segregating V segments, but an unknown experimental factor could not be excluded. A later genetic analysis reported fewer N-insertions in productive TCRs among donors in an Asian-associated ancestry cluster than the approximately 700-donor mean. In this cohort, only TCR beta chains were sequenced, and detectable features were limited by the absence of alpha or paired-chain data. Because HLA typing was missing for some donors at each locus, association tests included only the typed subset. Most CMV-associated TCR beta chains appeared to be HLA-restricted in a later analysis, and the HLA associations seemed to be driven largely by CMV exposure. A few of the identified cytomegalovirus-associated TCR beta chains were confirmed in vitro to be specific for cytomegalovirus antigens. A total of 164 TCR beta chains were listed by the study as associated with cytomegalovirus. Strong co-occurrence of HLA alleles, especially DR and DQ, made assigning TCR associations to individual alleles difficult. A cluster of highly shared sequence variants was judged likely to be a technical artifact of the sequencing pipeline.

The cohort consisted of hundreds of healthy bone marrow donors. Cohort members were all nominally healthy when sampled, although unrecorded immune exposures were likely present. The donor tested CMV seropositive and was one of the 289 seropositive cohort members. Every donor gave a peripheral blood sample, and the peripheral blood mononuclear cells from that sample were used for TCR beta sequencing. The Qiagen DNeasy Blood Extraction Kit was used to extract genomic DNA from the blood cell samples. This clone showed up just once. Its antigen is unknown. No much larger clone exists at a distance of one base, and base qualities are not known. The library relied on the immunoSEQ multiplex PCR assay. For the multiplex PCR, a mixture combining 60 forward primers for TCR Vbeta segments and 13 reverse primers for TCR Jbeta segments was used. The CDR3 region of rearranged TCR beta genes was amplified from genomic DNA by a multiplex PCR assay. On the Illumina HiSeq System, the amplified TCR beta libraries were sequenced as 87-base-pair reads. The published analysis was carried out like this. In a later analysis, tens of millions of unique TCR beta chains were counted across the 666 repertoires, and roughly 11 million of these chains were shared by at least two donors. Raw reads were error-corrected and collapsed into unique sequences with a nearest-neighbor algorithm that merged closely related sequences to remove PCR and sequencing errors. Alignment of CDR3 sequences to IMGT reference sequences was used to assign V, D and J gene segments. Each retained sequence needed at least a six-nucleotide match to both a V gene segment and a J gene segment. Rearrangements were classified as productive when the CDR3 lacked stop codons and remained in frame with V and J, and all other rearrangements were classified as non-productive. Following IMGT convention, CDR3 was defined as the stretch from the second conserved V-encoded cysteine to the conserved J-encoded phenylalanine. The earlier analysis of a few hundred of the donors excluded any sequence lacking an unambiguous match to a single V gene segment. In an earlier analysis of approximately 590 of the donors, V segments were called functional above 56.7% productive rearrangements and were called segregating when the between-donor standard deviation exceeded 5%. A statistical classification framework was built to diagnose cytomegalovirus status from the catalog of TCR beta chain sequences. A later analysis assigned V and J genes by comparing TCR nucleotide sequences with IMGT/GENE-DB human TR gene sequences. A later analysis assigned CDR3 sequences and most-parsimonious VDJ recombination scenarios with the TCRdist pipeline. A later analysis defined each TCR beta chain by its CDR3 amino acid sequence plus V-gene family, and excluded reads lacking a unique V-gene family. To address suspected cross-contamination and a sequencing artifact, a later analysis removed several hundred highly shared, low-generation-probability nucleotide sequences. In a later analysis, a clonal expansion index for each public chain was calculated from normalized within-repertoire ranks of inferred template counts. In a later analysis, generation probabilities were computed using a VDJ recombination model fitted to out-of-frame rearrangements, and the results were checked against IGoR. Hypergeometric tests were used in a later analysis to score TCR-TCR, TCR-HLA and TCR-CMV co-occurrence, with a repertoire-size bias correction applied to the TCR pairs. A later analysis estimated false discovery rates by permuting HLA or CMV assignments 20 times. In a later analysis, co-occurring TCRs were grouped using DBSCAN, with TCRdist sequence similarity added in when clustering inside HLA-allele-positive subsets. Repertoires with fewer than 30,000 or more than 120,000 public chains, plus five repertoires with anomalous nucleotide sharing, were excluded from co-occurrence clustering. TCRdb carries this immuneACCESS record with in-frame sequences only. Its versions omit some clonotypes, under half of them owing to an unresolved V gene in the studies checked, with the rest unexplained. V and J calls and clone size are given by that table; D and trimming were obtained from the DNA. Recorded for this sample are about 150,000 clones; 82% of them occurred a single time. The top ten clonotypes cover 8.1% of the sample.

Unmatched junction bases come to 10, with V trimmed by 5 bases and J by 5 bases. The germline V gene specifies SGHTA as CDR1 and FQGTGA as CDR2. Including cysteine and phenylalanine, the CDR3 has 17 amino acids. Only CDR3 DNA remains: 51 bases, in frame from the first base. The V and J genes are TRBV7-3 and TRBJ2-1, with 12 bases aligning to TRBD2. This clonotype was obtained from a woman between 50 and 59 years old in good health and CMV-seropositive. The sample was PBMCs. The CDR3 region reads CASSLRLAGVRDNEQFF. The DNA sequence follows: TGTGCCAGCAGCCTCAGACTAGCGGGAGTGCGGGACAATGAGCAGTTCTTC.